A single sample is the source of the 22 T cell receptor beta chains below, sequenced in a study of blood T cell repertoires in COVID-19. Here immunoSEQ multiplex PCR was the method, and the copy in TCRdb shows in-frame clones only, minus some. The sample yields approximately 290,000 clones, 65% to 85% seen once. Sequencing was performed on peripheral blood. The receptors come from a person between 70 and 80 years old with COVID-19, enrolled during active disease.

The sample holds a few counts of this clone. V and J are TRBV6-6 and TRBJ1-3; D is possibly TRBD1 (6 bases). The CDR3 has 15 amino acids. CDR1 MNHNY and CDR2 SVGAGI come from the germline V gene (reference sequence). V was clipped by 1 base and J by 2 bases, with 9 bases between them. CDR3 protein: CASSYFPGAGNTIYF. The CDR3 nucleotides are TGTGCCAGCAGTTACTTCCCAGGGGCTGGAAACACCATATATTTT.

The chain is built from TRBV2 and TRBJ2-3; D possibly corresponds to TRBD1 (5 bases). V was pared by 0 bases and J by 3 bases, with 13 bases between. Looked up from germline, CDR1 is SNHLY and CDR2 is FYNNEI. This CDR3 spans 16 amino acids. CDR3 loop: CASSEALVRVTDTQYF. The DNA for the CDR3 is TGTGCCAGCAGTGAAGCGCTTGTCAGGGTTACAGATACGCAGTATTTT. The full variable domain, its missing parts supplied by reference TRBV2 and TRBJ2-3, is EPEVTQTPSHQVTQMGQEVILRCVPISNHLYFYWYRQILGQKVEFLVSFYNNEISEKSEIFDDQFSVERPDGSNFTLKIRSTKLEDSAMYFCASSEALVRVTDTQYFGPGTRLTVL.

The rearrangement links TRBV27 to TRBJ2-3; 11 bases match TRBD2. The germline CDR1 and CDR2 sequences are MNHEY and SMNVEV (reference sequence). The CDR3 is 17 amino acids. The junction had 7 bases not matched to a gene; V was cut back by 3 bases and J by 2 bases. CDR3 nucleotides: TGTGCCAGCAGTTTTCGACTAGCGGGATCCTACACAGATACGCAGTATTTT. Protein sequence: CASSFRLAGSYTDTQYF.

This sequence joins TRBV5-1 and TRBJ1-2; D gene unclear. CDR3 length: 13 amino acids. The germline V and J ends were trimmed by 1 base and 0 bases, with 4 bases remaining between them. The germline CDR1 and CDR2 sequences are SGHRS and YFSETQ. The CDR3, as DNA: TGCGCCAGCAGCTTGAACACTAACTATGGCTACACCTTC. Translated, it gives CASSLNTNYGYTF.

J is TRBJ2-3 and V is TRBV9, with TRBD2 as a possible D gene (5 bases). The V gene lost 3 bases and the J gene lost 5 bases, with 16 bases spanning the gap. Germline values: CDR1 SGDLS, CDR2 YYNGEE. The CDR3 contains 15 residues. CDR3 amino acids: CASSASHTGQDTQYF. The CDR3, as DNA: TGTGCCAGCAGCGCTAGCCATACCGGCCAAGATACGCAGTATTTT.

The genes are TRBV6-6 and TRBJ1-3; D remains ambiguous. The CDR3 runs to 15 residues. Trimming took 6 bases from V and 0 from J, leaving 12 bases between them. CDR1 MNHNY and CDR2 SVGAGI come from the germline V gene (reference sequence). CDR3 region: CASRDARISGNTIYF. The CDR3 nucleotides read TGTGCCAGCAGAGATGCCAGGATCTCTGGAAACACCATATATTTT.

The chain recombines TRBV5-6 with TRBJ1-5; 7 bases line up with TRBD1. The CDR3 consists of 16 residues. Germline V gene data show CDR1 as SGHDT and CDR2 as YYEEEE. Trimming removed 5 bases from V and 7 bases from J; junction bases left unmatched: 15. CDR3 coding DNA: TGTGCCAGCAGTCACTCAGTAACAGGGGTGGGACAGCCCCAGCATTTT. It translates to CASSHSVTGVGQPQHF.

This chain uses TRBV2 with TRBJ1-1, with 9 bases fitting TRBD1. The germline V gene has CDR1 SNHLY and CDR2 FYNNEI. V was clipped by 5 bases and J by 6 bases; unmatched bases: 13. The CDR3 contains 16 residues. CDR3 sequence reads: CASSLDRGRVGAEAFF. The CDR3, as DNA: TGTGCCAGCAGTTTGGACAGGGGTAGGGTGGGAGCTGAAGCTTTCTTT.

V is TRBV27 and J is TRBJ2-1, with TRBD2 matching 11 bases. CDR1 is MNHEY, CDR2 SMNVEV, per germline (reference sequence). Losses at the gene ends were 4 bases for V and 2 bases for J; bases not matched to a gene: 1. This CDR3 contains 15 residues. The DNA for the CDR3 is TGTGCCAGCAGTTCGACTAGCGGGACCTACAATGAGCAGTTCTTC. It yields the protein CASSSTSGTYNEQFF.

The chain uses TRBV6-2 or TRBV6-3 and TRBJ1-5; 10 bases are shared with TRBD1. V shed 5 bases and J 2 bases; nucleotides not matched to a gene: 12. The CDR3 is made up of 18 amino acids. CDR1 and CDR2 (germline): MNHEY, SVGEGT. CDR3 bases: TGTGCCAGCAGTAGACCGGGACAGGGGTCCTTCGGCAATCAGCCCCAGCATTTT. Translation: CASSRPGQGSFGNQPQHF.

V and J are TRBV19 and TRBJ1-5, with D perhaps matching TRBD1 (5 bases). Germline loops: CDR1 LNHDA, CDR2 SQIVND (reference sequence). The V and J ends lost 4 bases and 10 bases respectively, with 14 bases between them. This CDR3 spans 13 amino acids. In nucleotides, the CDR3 is TGTGCCAGTAGTAGAGACAGAAACAGCCCCCAGCATTTT. Its translation: CASSRDRNSPQHF.

CDR3 DNA sequence: TGTGCCAGTAGTATAGATCGCAGGGGTGAGGGGAATGAGCAGTTCTTC. Translated, it gives CASSIDRRGEGNEQFF. The chain couples TRBV19 to TRBJ2-1; TRBD1 might be the D (6 bases). CDR1 and CDR2 from the germline V gene are LNHDA and SQIVND (reference sequence). V dropped 0 bases and J dropped 7 bases, with 16 bases sitting between them. The CDR3 spans 16 residues.

V and J are TRBV7-3 and TRBJ2-2; D possibly corresponds to TRBD2 (6 bases). The CDR3 has 16 residues. The ends were cut back, 0 bases at V and 7 bases at J, with 15 bases in the middle. The germline V gene encodes CDR1 SGHTA and CDR2 FQGTGA. CDR3 region: CASSLTVGGNGGELFF. CDR3 nucleotide sequence: TGTGCCAGCAGCTTAACAGTCGGAGGGAATGGCGGGGAGCTGTTTTTT.

The rearrangement joins TRBV7-9 to TRBJ2-1; 13 bases match TRBD2. The V and J ends lost 5 bases and 8 bases, in that order; junction bases with no gene match: 6. Germline V gene sequence: CDR1 SEHNR, CDR2 FQNEAQ (reference sequence). The CDR3 has 15 residues. CDR3 amino acids: CASSPGLAGFDEQFF. CDR3 bases: TGTGCCAGCAGCCCGGGACTAGCGGGGTTCGATGAGCAGTTCTTC.

The chain combines TRBV5-1 with TRBJ2-5; TRBD1 is a possible D gene (6 bases). The V gene's germline CDR1 is SGHRS and CDR2 YFSETQ. The V and J ends lost 0 bases and 3 bases respectively, with 9 bases between them. This CDR3 spans 14 amino acids. The CDR3 DNA sequence: TGCGCCAGCAGCTTGGGACAGGCCAAAGAGACCCAGTACTTC. Amino acid sequence: CASSLGQAKETQYF.

The rearrangement links TRBV15 to TRBJ2-5; 11 nucleotides agree with TRBD2. V lost 3 bases to trimming and J lost 2 bases; unmatched junction nucleotides: 11. The length of the CDR3 is 18 residues. The germline gives CDR1 LNHNV, CDR2 YYDKDF (reference sequence). The CDR3 nucleotides are TGTGCCACCAGCAGGGCCCCTCGCGGACTAGCGGGTCAAGAGACCCAGTACTTC. Protein: CATSRAPRGLAGQETQYF.

This clone came up once. The chain combines TRBV11-2 with TRBJ2-7; 9 bases are a match to TRBD2. Germline lookup yields CDR1 SGHAT and CDR2 FQNNGV. The CDR3 length is 14 residues. V lost 3 bases and J lost 3; bases outside the gene matches: 3. The DNA for the CDR3 is TGTGCCAGCAGCTTTGCGGGGGGGCGCTACGAGCAGTACTTC. This sequence encodes CASSFAGGRYEQYF.

The chain is built from TRBV11-2 and TRBJ1-2; 8 bases are a match to TRBD1. This CDR3 has 14 amino acids. With 4 bases clipped from V and 5 bases from J, the junction kept 6 bases outside the gene matches. From germline, CDR1 is SGHAT and CDR2 FQNNGV. In DNA, the CDR3 is TGTGCCAGCAGCTCCTCAGGGGGCTCGTATGGCTACACCTTC. Translating gives CASSSSGGSYGYTF.

This sequence joins TRBV2 and TRBJ1-5; TRBD1 matches 9 bases. Germline assignment: CDR1 SNHLY and CDR2 FYNNEI. This CDR3 has 14 residues. V dropped 8 bases and J dropped 2; count of bases not matched to a gene: 4. The chain's CDR3 is CASARDRGNQPQHF. In DNA form, the CDR3 reads TGTGCCAGCGCGAGGGACAGGGGCAATCAGCCCCAGCATTTT. The complete variable domain, with remaining parts taken from reference TRBV2 and TRBJ1-5, reads EPEVTQTPSHQVTQMGQEVILRCVPISNHLYFYWYRQILGQKVEFLVSFYNNEISEKSEIFDDQFSVERPDGSNFTLKIRSTKLEDSAMYFCASARDRGNQPQHFGDGTRLSIL.

CDR3 protein: CASSLARDSAYEQYF. DNA for the CDR3: TGTGCCAGCAGTTTAGCTCGGGACAGTGCCTACGAGCAGTACTTC. J is TRBJ2-7 and V is TRBV27; 7 bases fit TRBD1. V trimming: 2 bases; J trimming: 2 bases; junction bases outside the gene matches: 6. CDR3 length: 15 residues. The germline gives CDR1 MNHEY, CDR2 SMNVEV (reference sequence).

This sequence joins TRBV7-3 and TRBJ2-1, with D possibly matching TRBD2 (6 bases). V shed 5 bases and J shed 5 bases, with 16 bases lying between them. Germline CDR1 SGHTA, CDR2 FQGTGA. This CDR3 is 15 amino acids long. CDR3 protein: CASSLATRENNEQFF. The CDR3 coding sequence is TGTGCCAGCAGCCTAGCGACTAGAGAAAACAATGAGCAGTTCTTC.

This clone was counted once. J is TRBJ2-1 and V is TRBV29-1; 7 bases are a match to TRBD2. This CDR3 is 13 amino acids long. After removal of 5 bases from V and 4 bases from J, the junction contained 5 bases not matched to a gene. Germline loops: CDR1 SQVTM, CDR2 ANQGSEA. Written as DNA, the CDR3 is TGCAGCGTTAGCGGGAACTTTTACAATGAGCAGTTCTTC. It codes for CSVSGNFYNEQFF.